This TCR beta chain was documented in a study of vaccination effects on CD4 cells after COVID-19. Viral peptide pool expansion of antigen-specific CD4+ T cells preceded sequencing in the ViraFEST assay. Scientists isolated CD4+ T cells after a roughly 9-day culture period ended. Vaccine administered to participants consisted of two doses of either BNT162b2 or mRNA-1273. Germline V gene sequence: CDR1 LNHDA, CDR2 SQIVND (reference sequence). The ends lost 7 bases at V and 4 bases at J; junction bases unmatched: 17. The CDR3 is 18 amino acids. A single count supports this clone. What it binds is not known. Clones were sequenced by immunoSEQ multiplex PCR, and TCRdb holds only the in-frame ones, with some missing. This sample has approximately 61,000 clones, with about 80% found just once.

V is TRBV19 and J is TRBJ2-2; 8 bases agree with TRBD2. This clonotype was obtained from a human donor who received a COVID-19 vaccine. The sequencing used CD4+ T cells from PBMCs cultured with HCoV-229E spike peptides, collected after COVID-19 vaccination. The CDR3 here is CASTYRSGGPLPTGELFF. As DNA, the CDR3 is TGTGCCAGTACCTATAGATCGGGGGGGCCTTTGCCCACCGGGGAGCTGTTTTTT.